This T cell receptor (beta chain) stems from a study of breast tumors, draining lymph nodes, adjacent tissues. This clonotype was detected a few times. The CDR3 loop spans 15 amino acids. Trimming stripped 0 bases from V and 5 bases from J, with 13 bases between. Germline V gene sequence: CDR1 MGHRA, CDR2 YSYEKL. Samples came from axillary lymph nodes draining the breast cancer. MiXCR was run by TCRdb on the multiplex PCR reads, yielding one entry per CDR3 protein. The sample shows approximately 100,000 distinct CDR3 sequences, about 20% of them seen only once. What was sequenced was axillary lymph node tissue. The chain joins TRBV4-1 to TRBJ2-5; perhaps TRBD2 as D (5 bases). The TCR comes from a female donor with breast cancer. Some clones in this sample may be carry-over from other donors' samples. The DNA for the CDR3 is TGCGCCAGCAGCCAAGATGTGGGAGCCGGGGAGACCCAGTACTTC. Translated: CASSQDVGAGETQYF.